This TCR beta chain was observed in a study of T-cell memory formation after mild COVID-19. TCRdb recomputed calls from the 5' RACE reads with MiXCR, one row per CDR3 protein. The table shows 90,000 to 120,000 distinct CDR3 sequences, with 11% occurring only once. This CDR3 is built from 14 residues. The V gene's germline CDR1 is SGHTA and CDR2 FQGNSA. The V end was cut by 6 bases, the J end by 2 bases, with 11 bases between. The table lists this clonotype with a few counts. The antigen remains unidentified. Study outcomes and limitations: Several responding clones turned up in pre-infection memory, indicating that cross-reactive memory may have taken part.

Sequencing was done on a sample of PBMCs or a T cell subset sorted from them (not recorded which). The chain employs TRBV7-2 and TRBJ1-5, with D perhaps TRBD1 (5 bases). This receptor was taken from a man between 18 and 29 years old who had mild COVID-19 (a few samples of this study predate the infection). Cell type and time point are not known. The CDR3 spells CASSYRGGNQPQHF. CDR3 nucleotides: TGTGCCAGCAGTTATCGGGGGGGCAATCAGCCCCAGCATTTT.